Presented here are 6 T cell receptor beta chains from one specimen sequenced in a study of CD8+ T cells in alopecia areata. Isolated RNA was reverse transcribed into cDNA used as the sequencing template. Libraries were prepared by immunoSEQ multiplex PCR; TCRdb keeps only in-frame clonotypes and omits some of them. The sample lists 100,000 to 150,000 clones; around 60% were seen once. Treatment described: oral pan-JAK inhibitor, 5-10 mg twice daily. Material: CD4+ T cells sorted from blood, obtained at week 4, from a patient treated with tofacitinib. The receptor set was obtained from a human donor with alopecia areata.

The genes are TRBV5-4 and TRBJ2-7; TRBD1 agrees at 7 bases. J lost 6 bases, V lost 4 bases, and 16 bases had no gene match. The CDR3 is made up of 16 amino acids. Germline assignment: CDR1 SGHNT and CDR2 YYREEE (reference sequence). CDR3 DNA: TGTGCCAGCAGCGTTAGAGACTGGTGGCAGGGGGTCGAGCAGTACTTC. It translates to CASSVRDWWQGVEQYF.

DNA of the CDR3: TGTGCCTGGAGTGTACTCGGGATGTACGAGCAGTACTTC. This sequence encodes CAWSVLGMYEQYF. This chain connects TRBV30 to TRBJ2-7, with D perhaps TRBD2 (5 bases). Trimming removed 0 bases at V and 4 bases at J, with 10 bases between. CDR3 size: 13 residues. From germline, CDR1 is GTSNPN and CDR2 SVGIG (reference sequence).

Comments on this clone: This may stem from a read error, because a much larger clone lies one nucleotide away. This sample includes further DNA sequences coding for the same CDR3. J is TRBJ2-1 and V is TRBV9; D might be TRBD2 (6 bases). The CDR3 contains 15 residues. CDR1 and CDR2 from the germline V gene are SGDLS and YYNGEE. This chain's CDR3 is CASSGRGLLGDEQFF. Here the CDR3 DNA reads TGCGCCAGCAGCGGCCGGGGACTCCTGGGTGATGAGCAGTTCTTC. Based on the CDR3 plus reference TRBV9 and TRBJ2-1, the full variable domain is DSGVTQTPKHLITATGQRVTLRCSPRSGDLSVYWYQQSLDQGLQFLIQYYNGEERAKGNILERFSAQQFPDLHSELNLSSLELGDSALYFCASSGRGLLGDEQFFGPGTRLTVL.

The chain is built from TRBV15 and TRBJ1-1; D perhaps matches TRBD1 (5 bases). In germline, CDR1 is LNHNV, CDR2 YYDKDF (reference sequence). Trimming removed 5 bases at V and 0 bases at J, with 13 bases between. The CDR3 spans 15 residues. The CDR3 loop reads CATSLTGLLNTEAFF. The CDR3 DNA follows: TGTGCCACCAGCTTAACGGGACTCTTGAACACTGAAGCTTTCTTT.

This clone was detected only a few times. This sequence joins TRBV5-6 and TRBJ2-3; D not certain. The CDR3 spans 14 residues. Germline assignment: CDR1 SGHDT and CDR2 YYEEEE. The V and J ends lost 7 bases and 4 bases respectively, with 16 bases between them. CDR3 coding DNA: TGTGCCAGCCTCTCCTTAACTCAATCAGATACGCAGTATTTT. Amino acid sequence: CASLSLTQSDTQYF.

The rearrangement links TRBV6-6 to TRBJ2-3, with 7 nucleotides matching TRBD2. This CDR3 region has 16 residues. Germline-derived CDR1 and CDR2 are MNHNY and SVGAGI (reference sequence). J was trimmed by 2 bases and V by 2 bases; bases with no gene match: 7. The CDR3 bases are TGTGCCAGCAGTTACCCGGGACTAACCACCACAGATACGCAGTATTTT. This translates into CASSYPGLTTTDTQYF.